The 28 T cell receptor beta chains reported below all come from one sample, sequenced in a study of cytomegalovirus exposure and HLA in healthy donors. The study ran its PCR with 60 Vbeta and 13 Jbeta primers. Method: immunoSEQ multiplex PCR; TCRdb's copy keeps in-frame clones and lacks some. Among fewer than 85,000 clones, roughly 79% were seen once, and the ten largest hold less than 7%. The sequenced material came from PBMCs. Receptor source: a male donor in good health and CMV-seropositive.

This clone was recorded a few times. The chain is built from TRBV6-6 and TRBJ1-6, with D perhaps matching TRBD1 (5 bases). V was clipped by 4 bases and J by 12 bases, with 16 bases between them. This CDR3 comprises 14 residues. The germline V gene encodes CDR1 MNHNY and CDR2 SVGAGI (reference sequence). CDR3 in DNA: TGTGCCAGCAGTTTCGGAGGGACTAACGGACCCCTCCACTTT. This sequence encodes CASSFGGTNGPLHF.

The V and J genes are TRBV6-6 and TRBJ1-2, with 7 bases that match TRBD1. V was pared by 6 bases and J by 6 bases, with 7 bases of the junction left unmatched. In germline, CDR1 is MNHNY, CDR2 SVGAGI (reference sequence). This CDR3 has 13 amino acids. Here the CDR3 DNA reads TGTGCCAGCAGCGAAAGGGGGCCGGATGGCTACACCTTC. Translating it yields CASSERGPDGYTF.

The V and J genes are TRBV10-3 and TRBJ2-2, with 11 positions matching TRBD2. This CDR3 has 16 amino acids. The germline V gene has CDR1 ENHRY and CDR2 SYGVKD. V was clipped by 7 bases and J by 2 bases; unmatched bases: 6. CDR3 in amino acids: CAITPGTSGNTGELFF. CDR3 sequence (DNA): TGTGCCATCACCCCAGGGACTAGCGGTAACACCGGGGAGCTGTTTTTT.

This chain joins TRBV5-6 and TRBJ1-1, with TRBD1 identical over 8 bases. The CDR3 loop spans 12 amino acids. The V segment lost 5 bases and the J segment 11 bases; nucleotides outside the gene matches: 8. Germline assignment: CDR1 SGHDT and CDR2 YYEEEE. In nucleotides, the CDR3 is TGTGCCAGCAGTTTCGGACAGGGCAGGGCTTTCTTT. This codes for CASSFGQGRAFF. The whole variable domain, filled in from reference TRBV5-6 and TRBJ1-1, reads DAGVTQSPTHLIKTRGQQVTLRCSPKSGHDTVSWYQQALGQGPQFIFQYYEEEERQRGNFPDRFSGHQFPNYSSELNVNALLLGDSALYLCASSFGQGRAFFGQGTRLTVV.

The gene calls are TRBV27 and TRBJ2-7; tentative D call: TRBD2 (6 bases). Germline CDR1 and CDR2: MNHEY and SMNVEV (reference sequence). V was trimmed by 5 bases and J by 9 bases, leaving 20 bases between them. The CDR3 contains 14 residues. The chain's CDR3 is CASSPSDWRDRQYF. In nucleotides, the CDR3 is TGTGCCAGCAGTCCATCGGACTGGAGGGATCGGCAGTACTTC.

The J gene is TRBJ2-2, the V gene TRBV9, with 7 bases lining up with TRBD1. CDR3 size: 16 residues. Unmatched junction bases numbered 9, after V lost 2 bases and J lost 5 bases. Looked up from germline, CDR1 is SGDLS and CDR2 is YYNGEE. The CDR3 region is CASSVTTGDFTGELFF. Written as DNA, the CDR3 is TGTGCCAGCAGCGTCACTACAGGGGATTTTACCGGGGAGCTGTTTTTT.

V is TRBV7-9 and J is TRBJ1-2; tentative D call: TRBD1 (6 bases). The length of the CDR3 is 12 residues. V was cut by 5 bases and J by 7 bases, with 11 bases left in between. CDR1 is SEHNR and CDR2 is FQNEAQ in the germline V gene (reference sequence). The CDR3 is CASSLQGLGYTF. In DNA form, the CDR3 reads TGTGCCAGCAGCCTACAGGGTCTTGGCTACACCTTC. Full variable domain (remainder filled in from reference TRBV7-9 and TRBJ1-2): DTGVSQNPRHKITKRGQNVTFRCDPISEHNRLYWYRQTLGQGPEFLTYFQNEAQLEKSRLLSDRFSAERPKGSFSTLEIQRTEQGDSAMYLCASSLQGLGYTFGSGTRLTVV.

The chain recombines TRBV4-2 with TRBJ1-3; weak D call: TRBD1 (5 bases). The CDR3 is 17 residues long. The germline V gene encodes CDR1 LGHNA and CDR2 YNFKEQ. With 3 bases removed from V and 0 bases from J, the gap between germline ends came to 15 bases. Here the CDR3 DNA reads TGTGCCAGCAGCCAGGTTCGTCGGGGGAACTCTGGAAACACCATATATTTT. Translated: CASSQVRRGNSGNTIYF.

V and J are TRBV19 and TRBJ1-4; D is perhaps TRBD1 (5 bases). V was clipped by 10 bases and J by 1 base, with 16 bases between them. This CDR3 region has 15 residues. The germline CDR1 and CDR2 sequences are LNHDA and SQIVND (reference sequence). The CDR3 DNA reads as TGTGCCACTTCGTGGGGCGTCGGAACTAATGAAAAACTGTTTTTT. Translating gives CATSWGVGTNEKLFF. The full variable domain, rest sourced from reference TRBV19 and TRBJ1-4, is DGGITQSPKYLFRKEGQNVTLSCEQNLNHDAMYWYRQDPGQGLRLIYYSQIVNDFQKGDIAEGYSVSREKKESFPLTVTSAQKNPTAFYLCATSWGVGTNEKLFFGSGTQLSVL.

The J gene is TRBJ2-5, the V gene TRBV14; 7 bases are shared with TRBD1. The V segment lost 3 bases and the J segment 2 bases; nucleotides outside the gene matches: 6. The CDR3 contains 15 residues. Germline CDR1 is SGHDN and CDR2 is FVKESK. DNA for the CDR3: TGTGCCAGCAGCCACTGGGACAGAACTCAAGAGACCCAGTACTTC. The encoded protein is CASSHWDRTQETQYF.

The V and J genes are TRBV27 and TRBJ1-5; perhaps TRBD1 as D (6 bases). The V and J ends lost 6 bases and 2 bases respectively, with 14 bases between them. The V gene's germline CDR1 is MNHEY and CDR2 SMNVEV (reference sequence). The CDR3 is made up of 15 amino acids. The CDR3 nucleotides read TGTGCCAGCAGCCGCGACAGGACACGCAATCAGCCCCAGCATTTT. Its translation is CASSRDRTRNQPQHF.

The chain employs TRBV2 and TRBJ2-5, with 13 bases aligning to TRBD2. TRBJ2-7 explains the end of the DNA better; the J call may be wrong. CDR1 and CDR2 (germline): SNHLY, FYNNEI. This CDR3 has 17 residues. CDR3 region: CASSTTSGGAPTYEQYF. The CDR3, as DNA: TGTGCCAGCAGCACCACTAGCGGGGGGGCCCCAACCTACGAGCAGTACTTC.

The gene calls are TRBV10-3 and TRBJ2-5; D unclear. The DNA end favors TRBJ2-7, so the J call may be wrong. The CDR3 contains 14 residues. Germline CDR1 reads ENHRY; CDR2 reads SYGVKD. CDR3 region: CAISEASGFDEQYF. The CDR3 region has the DNA TGTGCCATCAGTGAGGCGTCCGGGTTCGACGAGCAGTACTTC.

The chain recombines TRBV28 with TRBJ2-3, with 14 bases matching TRBD2. CDR3 size: 14 residues. Germline values: CDR1 MDHEN, CDR2 SYDVKM. Trimming took 5 bases from V and 10 from J; bases not matched to a gene: 5. CDR3 nucleotides: TGTGCCAGCAGTCCCCGGACTAGCGGGAGGTCGCAGTATTTT. It encodes CASSPRTSGRSQYF.

The genes are TRBV9 and TRBJ1-2; D might be TRBD1 (5 bases). Between the trimmed V and J ends, which lost 1 base and 4 bases, there was a span of 8 bases. Per germline, CDR1 SGDLS and CDR2 YYNGEE. The CDR3 is 13 amino acids. The CDR3 bases are TGTGCCAGCAGCGTAACAGGAATCTATGGCTACACCTTC. It encodes CASSVTGIYGYTF.

V usage is TRBV28 and J usage is TRBJ1-2; 9 bases fit TRBD1. CDR1 MDHEN and CDR2 SYDVKM come from the germline V gene. The CDR3 totals 15 residues. J lost 4 bases, V lost 5 bases, and 8 bases had no gene match. The CDR3 loop reads CASSISRQGGYGYTF. CDR3 nucleotides: TGTGCCAGCAGTATAAGCCGACAGGGGGGCTATGGCTACACCTTC.

This clone was counted only a few times. The rearrangement links TRBV4-2 to TRBJ2-3; D ambiguous. The CDR3 is 15 amino acids. CDR1 is LGHNA and CDR2 is YNFKEQ in the germline V gene. V dropped 1 base and J dropped 1 base, with 9 bases sitting between them. CDR3 nucleotides: TGTGCCAGCAGCCAAGGAGGTGAAGGCACAGATACGCAGTATTTT. Residues: CASSQGGEGTDTQYF.

This chain links TRBV4-1 with TRBJ2-7, with D possibly TRBD1 on 6 matching bases. Germline V gene lookup returns CDR1 MGHRA and CDR2 YSYEKL. Trimming took 4 bases from V and 0 from J, leaving 16 bases between them. The CDR3 length is 16 residues. The CDR3 reads CASSPYEGDRSYEQYF. CDR3 nucleotides: TGCGCCAGCAGCCCTTATGAGGGGGATCGCTCCTACGAGCAGTACTTC.

The chain is built from TRBV4-2 and TRBJ2-2; 7 nucleotides agree with TRBD1. The CDR3 loop spans 16 amino acids. Germline V gene sequence: CDR1 LGHNA, CDR2 YNFKEQ. J gave up 5 bases and V 2 bases, and 8 bases lay outside the gene matches. CDR3 bases: TGTGCCAGCAGCCAAATCGGCAGGGGGAAAACCGGGGAGCTGTTTTTT. Translating it yields CASSQIGRGKTGELFF.

This chain uses TRBV7-8 with TRBJ2-1; 8 bases map to TRBD2. Germline trimming cut 5 bases from V and 4 bases from J; bases unmatched to any gene: 10. CDR1 and CDR2 from the germline V gene are SGHVS and FQNEAQ. This CDR3 comprises 16 residues. The CDR3 sequence is CASSSRRLAGYNEQFF. Here the CDR3 DNA reads TGTGCCAGCAGCAGCCGCCGGCTAGCGGGTTACAATGAGCAGTTCTTC.

This clone occurred once. The chain joins TRBV11-1 to TRBJ1-4; the D gene is possibly TRBD1 (6 bases). This CDR3 comprises 16 residues. Germline-derived CDR1 and CDR2 are SGHAT and FQDESV (reference sequence). The V end was cut by 5 bases, the J end by 0 bases, with 13 bases between. CDR3 nucleotide sequence: TGTGCCAGCAGCCAGCGTGGGGGCGCAACTAATGAAAAACTGTTTTTT. Translating gives CASSQRGGATNEKLFF.

This clone occurred a few times. V and J are TRBV18 and TRBJ2-6; D may be TRBD2 (5 bases). There are 15 residues in the CDR3. Germline V CDR1 and CDR2: KGHSH, LQKENI. The V end lost 3 bases, the J end lost 3 bases, and 9 bases lay between the germline ends. The CDR3 reads CASSPVGSGANVLTF. The DNA for the CDR3 is TGTGCCAGCTCACCGGTAGGGAGTGGGGCCAACGTCCTGACTTTC.

The genes are TRBV27 and TRBJ2-7, with a weak D call TRBD2 (7 bases). The V and J ends lost 1 base and 0 bases respectively, with 13 bases between them. This CDR3 is 16 amino acids long. Germline V gives CDR1 MNHEY, CDR2 SMNVEV (reference sequence). CDR3 sequence (DNA): TGTGCCAGCAGTTTATACGGGGGGCGAGTCTCCTACGAGCAGTACTTC. It specifies CASSLYGGRVSYEQYF.

The chain joins TRBV28 to TRBJ1-5; D may be TRBD1 (5 bases). Germline-derived CDR1 and CDR2 are MDHEN and SYDVKM. The V end was cut by 3 bases, the J end by 6 bases, with 9 bases between. The CDR3 is 13 residues long. DNA for the CDR3: TGTGCCAGCAGTTTTGGGGGGGGTCAGCCCCAGCATTTT. This gives the protein CASSFGGGQPQHF. The full variable domain, with the rest looked up from reference TRBV28 and TRBJ1-5, is DVKVTQSSRYLVKRTGEKVFLECVQDMDHENMFWYRQDPGLGLRLIYFSYDVKMKEKGDIPEGYSVSREKKERFSLILESASTNQTSMYLCASSFGGGQPQHFGDGTRLSIL.

The chain employs TRBV10-2 and TRBJ2-7, with 8 bases lining up with TRBD1. The germline V gene has CDR1 WSHSY and CDR2 SAAADI. Losses at the gene ends were 2 bases for V and 3 bases for J; bases not matched to a gene: 0. The CDR3 length is 13 residues. CDR3 in amino acids: CASSEGTGYEQYF. The CDR3 DNA sequence: TGCGCCAGCAGTGAGGGGACAGGCTACGAGCAGTACTTC.

V gene TRBV5-1 combines with J gene TRBJ2-1; 9 bases line up with TRBD2. Germline CDR1 and CDR2: SGHRS and YFSETQ. J was trimmed by 3 bases and V by 4 bases; bases with no gene match: 5. The CDR3 runs to 15 residues. CDR3 sequence (DNA): TGCGCCAGCAGCGGGGGGACTAGCCTCTACAATGAGCAGTTCTTC. Translation: CASSGGTSLYNEQFF.

This chain links TRBV19 with TRBJ1-1; D gene ambiguous. In germline, CDR1 is LNHDA, CDR2 SQIVND (reference sequence). The CDR3 consists of 19 residues. Trimming pared 0 bases from V and 1 base from J, leaving 21 bases between. CDR3 bases: TGTGCCAGTAGTATAGATCGTGGAGTCACCCAAGGAGCGAACACTGAAGCTTTCTTT. The encoded protein is CASSIDRGVTQGANTEAFF.

This chain links TRBV2 with TRBJ2-1, with 7 bases matching TRBD2. The ends lost 6 bases at V and 0 bases at J; junction bases unmatched: 2. The CDR3 extends over 14 amino acids. Per germline, CDR1 SNHLY and CDR2 FYNNEI. For the CDR3, the DNA is TGTGCCAGCAGGGCTAGCGGCTCCTACAATGAGCAGTTCTTC. Translation gives CASRASGSYNEQFF.